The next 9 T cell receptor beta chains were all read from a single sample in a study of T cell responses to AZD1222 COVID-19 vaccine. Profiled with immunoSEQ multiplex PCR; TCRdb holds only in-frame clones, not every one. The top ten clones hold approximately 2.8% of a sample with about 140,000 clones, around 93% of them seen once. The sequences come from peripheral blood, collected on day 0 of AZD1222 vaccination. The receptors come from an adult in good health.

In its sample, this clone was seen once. CDR3 in amino acids: CASSLEGPRDTEAFF. CDR3 in DNA: TGCGCCAGCAGCTTGGAGGGTCCGAGGGACACTGAAGCTTTCTTT. This chain links TRBV5-1 with TRBJ1-1; D ambiguous. The CDR3 sequence is 15 residues long. The germline V and J ends were trimmed by 0 bases and 3 bases, with 12 bases remaining between them. CDR1 is SGHRS and CDR2 is YFSETQ in the germline V gene. The full variable domain, in which reference TRBV5-1 and TRBJ1-1 provide the parts outside the CDR3, is KAGVTQTPRYLIKTRGQQVTLSCSPISGHRSVSWYQQTPGQGLQFLFEYFSETQRNKGNFPGRFSGRQFSNSRSEMNVSTLELGDSALYLCASSLEGPRDTEAFFGQGTRLTVV.

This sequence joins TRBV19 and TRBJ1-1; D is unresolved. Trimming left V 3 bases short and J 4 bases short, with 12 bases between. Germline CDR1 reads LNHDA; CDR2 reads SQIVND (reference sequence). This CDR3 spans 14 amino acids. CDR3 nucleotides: TGTGCCAGTAGTATCGTGAGGTGGAGCACTGAAGCTTTCTTT. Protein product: CASSIVRWSTEAFF.

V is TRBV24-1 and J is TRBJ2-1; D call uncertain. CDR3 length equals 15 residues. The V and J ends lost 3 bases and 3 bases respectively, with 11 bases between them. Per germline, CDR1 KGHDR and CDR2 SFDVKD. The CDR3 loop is CATSDSTRDYNEQFF. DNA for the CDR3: TGTGCCACCAGTGATAGTACGAGAGACTACAATGAGCAGTTCTTC.

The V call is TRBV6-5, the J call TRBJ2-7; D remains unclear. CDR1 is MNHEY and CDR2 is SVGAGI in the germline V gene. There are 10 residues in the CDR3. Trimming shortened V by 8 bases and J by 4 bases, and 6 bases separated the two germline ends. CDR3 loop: CASGWYEQYF. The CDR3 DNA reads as TGTGCCAGCGGCTGGTACGAGCAGTACTTC.

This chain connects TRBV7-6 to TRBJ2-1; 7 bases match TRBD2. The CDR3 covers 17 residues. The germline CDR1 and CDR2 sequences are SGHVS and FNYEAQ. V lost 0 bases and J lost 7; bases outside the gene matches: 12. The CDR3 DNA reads TGTGCCAGCAGCTTAGCATGGGAGGGGATAGTTTTAAATGAGCAGTTCTTC. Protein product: CASSLAWEGIVLNEQFF.

The CDR3, as DNA: TGTGCCAGCAGCTTAGACGGGGGCCCGAACACCGGGGAGCTGTTTTTT. Translation gives CASSLDGGPNTGELFF. The chain uses TRBV7-2 and TRBJ2-2; D could derive from TRBD1 or TRBD2 (6 bases each). V shed 1 base and J shed 0 bases, with 9 bases lying between them. The germline V gene has CDR1 SGHTA and CDR2 FQGNSA. The CDR3 extends over 16 amino acids.

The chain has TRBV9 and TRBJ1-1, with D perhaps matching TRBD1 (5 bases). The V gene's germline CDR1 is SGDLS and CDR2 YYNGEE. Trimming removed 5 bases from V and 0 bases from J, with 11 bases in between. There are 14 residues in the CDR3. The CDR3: CASSLGLLNTEAFF. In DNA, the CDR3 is TGTGCCAGCAGTCTGGGACTCTTGAACACTGAAGCTTTCTTT.

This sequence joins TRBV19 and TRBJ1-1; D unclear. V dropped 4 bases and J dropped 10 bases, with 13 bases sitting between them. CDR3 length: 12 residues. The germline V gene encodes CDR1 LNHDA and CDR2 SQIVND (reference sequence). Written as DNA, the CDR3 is TGTGCCAGTAGTAGGGGAGTGTCGGCAGCTTTCTTT. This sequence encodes CASSRGVSAAFF.

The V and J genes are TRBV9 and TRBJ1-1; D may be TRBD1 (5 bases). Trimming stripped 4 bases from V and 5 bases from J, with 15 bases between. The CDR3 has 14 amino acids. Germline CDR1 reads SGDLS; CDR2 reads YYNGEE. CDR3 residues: CASSQDSGLTEAFF. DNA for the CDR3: TGTGCCAGCAGCCAGGATTCGGGGCTGACTGAAGCTTTCTTT.